This T cell receptor beta chain was retrieved from a study of control samples from healthy donors and cancer patients. Germline V gives CDR1 SGHAT, CDR2 FQDESV (reference sequence). V was cut by 4 bases and J by 5 bases, with 15 bases left in between. The CDR3 runs 14 residues. Method: immunoSEQ multiplex PCR; TCRdb's copy keeps in-frame clones and lacks some. The data show 90,000 or so clones, about 82% seen once. The chain has TRBV11-1 and TRBJ2-7; tentative D call: TRBD1 (5 bases). Sequenced material: blood. The source is a man aged 25 to 45 in good health. CDR3 protein: CASSSDAGFDEQYF. CDR3 coding DNA: TGTGCCAGCAGCTCCGACGCAGGGTTCGACGAGCAGTACTTC.